This T cell receptor beta chain was recorded in a study of cytomegalovirus exposure and HLA in healthy donors. The CDR3 consists of 16 residues. CDR1 is SGHTA and CDR2 is FQGNSA in the germline V gene. V lost 2 bases, J lost 6 bases, and 17 bases lay in between. In the PCR, 60 Vbeta and 13 Jbeta primers were used. Sequencing was performed with immunoSEQ multiplex PCR; in TCRdb, only in-frame clones are kept and a portion is missing. The sample includes roughly 160,000 clones, just under 80% seen only once; the top ten take about 1.3%. Study results and limitations: With DRB1 most and HLA-C fewest, TCR association rates differed between HLA loci in a later analysis. Looking again later, the authors saw that most CMV-associated TCR beta chains seemed HLA-restricted.

About this clone itself: The antigen is unknown.

J is TRBJ2-1 and V is TRBV7-2, with D tentatively TRBD1 (6 bases). The receptor was isolated from a woman between 45 and 65 years old in good health and CMV-seronegative. The sequencing input was PBMCs. CDR3 loop: CASSLLPRDTSNEQFF. In nucleotides, the CDR3 is TGTGCCAGCAGCTTACTACCTCGGGACACCTCCAATGAGCAGTTCTTC.